This T cell receptor beta chain appears in the sequencing data of a study of cytomegalovirus exposure and HLA in healthy donors. Overall study: An analysis done earlier identified 100 million to 140 million unique TCR beta sequences from approximately 170 million T cells. Genetic ancestry analysis placed more than 80% of the approximately 400 donors that were genotyped in the Caucasian-associated cluster.

Amplification used 60 Vbeta primers and 13 Jbeta primers. The table came from immunoSEQ multiplex PCR; TCRdb's copy has only in-frame clones and leaves some out. The sample holds 150,000 to 200,000 clones, over 80% seen once. Broader study findings: Earlier results showed most TCR beta V segments being productive about 87% or about 30% of the time. Sequencing artifact likely explains a cluster of highly shared sequence variants.

The CDR3 extends over 16 amino acids. V gave up 3 bases and J gave up 5 bases; unmatched junction bases: 7. Germline V CDR1 and CDR2: MGHRA, YSYEKL. This clone was seen once. The antigen remains unidentified. Specimen: PBMCs. The clonotype originates from a human donor in good health. The chain has TRBV4-1 and TRBJ2-2; 9 bases agree with TRBD1. CDR3 protein: CASSHPGQGRTGELFF. CDR3 coding DNA: TGCGCCAGCAGCCACCCGGGACAGGGTCGTACCGGGGAGCTGTTTTTT.